This T cell receptor beta chain was obtained from a study of cytomegalovirus exposure and HLA in healthy donors. Primers: 60 Vbeta forward and 13 Jbeta reverse. Assay used: immunoSEQ multiplex PCR; TCRdb lists only in-frame clones, some missing. Here the sample spans some 130,000 clones, roughly 80% being singletons. V shed 6 bases and J 0 bases; nucleotides not matched to a gene: 11. CDR3 length: 16 amino acids. Germline-derived CDR1 and CDR2 are MDHEN and SYDVKM. In its sample, this clone was seen a few times. The target antigen is unknown. Whole-study findings and limits: Researchers reported that a few CMV-associated chains were confirmed in vitro as CMV antigen-specific.

This sequence originates from a man aged 25-45 years in good health and CMV-seronegative. The specimen was PBMCs. V usage is TRBV28 and J usage is TRBJ2-7; TRBD1 matches 7 bases. In nucleotides, the CDR3 is TGTGCCAGCAGATTCTCCGGGACAGTGAGCTCCTACGAGCAGTACTTC. Amino acid sequence: CASRFSGTVSSYEQYF.